This entry describes one TCR beta chain. Its target is unknown. The sample belongs to a study of cytomegalovirus exposure and HLA in healthy donors. The study ran its PCR with 60 Vbeta and 13 Jbeta primers. Method: immunoSEQ multiplex PCR; TCRdb's copy keeps in-frame clones and lacks some. The sample yields some 190,000 clones, more than 75% seen once. Points from the study as a whole: Earlier results showed most TCR beta V segments being productive about 90% or about 30% of the time. Sequencing probably produced one cluster of sequence variants that were highly shared. Researchers reported in a later analysis that common viral pathogens appeared linked to several top clusters.

The CDR3 is 15 residues long. The trim removed 5 bases at V and 2 bases at J, leaving 7 bases unmatched. CDR1 is MDHEN and CDR2 is SYDVKM in the germline V gene. The chain is built from TRBV28 and TRBJ2-7, with 9 bases that match TRBD1. Sequencing used PBMCs. The clonotype originates from a woman aged 25-40 years in good health and CMV-seropositive. CDR3: CASSPRDREAYEQYF. In nucleotides, the CDR3 is TGTGCCAGCAGTCCCCGGGACAGGGAAGCCTACGAGCAGTACTTC.